The 26 T cell receptor beta chains given below trace back to one sample, sequenced in a study of breast tumors, draining lymph nodes, adjacent tissues. TCRdb independently ran MiXCR on the multiplex PCR reads; one entry per CDR3 protein. The sample contains tens of thousands of distinct CDR3 sequences, over 40% of which appear only once. Material for sequencing was breast tumor tissue. The receptors stem from a female donor with breast cancer. Some clones in this sample may be carry-over from other donors' samples.

This clonotype was detected once. The V and J genes are TRBV29-1 and TRBJ2-1, with 7 bases matching TRBD2. V shed 8 bases and J 5 bases; nucleotides not matched to a gene: 9. The CDR3 has 13 residues. From germline, CDR1 is SQVTM and CDR2 ANQGSEA. The CDR3 here is CSLGRAGHNEQFF. The CDR3 DNA sequence: TGCAGCTTAGGGAGGGCCGGACACAATGAGCAGTTCTTC.

A remark on this clonotype: A clone one base away is much larger, so this may be a read error. The chain recombines TRBV3-2 with TRBJ2-7; TRBD1, the D gene given by the table, was not confirmed from the DNA. TRBV3-2 is marked as a pseudogene. The CDR3 is 16 residues long. The CDR3 spells CASSLARDRSSCEQYF. Written as DNA, the CDR3 is TGTGCCAGCAGCCTAGCCCGGGACAGGAGCTCCTGCGAGCAGTACTTC.

This clonotype was picked up many times. This sequence joins TRBV6-1 and TRBJ2-1, with 10 bases fitting TRBD2. CDR3 length: 15 amino acids. V gave up 3 bases and J gave up 9 bases; unmatched junction bases: 8. From germline, CDR1 is MNHNS and CDR2 SASEGT. The CDR3 DNA reads as TGTGCCAGCAGTGACGGAGCGGGAGGGAAAGGTGAGCAGTTCTTC. This gives the protein CASSDGAGGKGEQFF.

A remark on this clonotype: Since no conserved phenylalanine or tryptophan closes the CDR3, a read error is the likely cause. Because the CDR3's place on the DNA is in doubt, the DNA is left out and the CDR3 is given as listed by TCRdb. V and J are TRBV9 and TRBJ2-6. Ends included, the CDR3 has 11 residues. Germline CDR1 reads SGDLS; CDR2 reads YYNGEE. CDR3 sequence: CASSVAGLLNT.

At least ten counts were recorded for this clonotype. V usage is TRBV4-3 and J usage is TRBJ2-1; the D gene is possibly TRBD1 (5 bases). The CDR3 is made up of 15 amino acids. With 0 bases removed from V and 2 bases from J, the gap between germline ends came to 8 bases. Germline V gene lookup returns CDR1 LGHNA and CDR2 YSLEER. CDR3 protein: CASSQDGATYNEQFF. CDR3 nucleotides: TGCGCCAGCAGCCAAGATGGGGCTACCTACAATGAGCAGTTCTTC.

At least ten counts were recorded for this clonotype. The rearrangement joins TRBV4-1 to TRBJ2-1; TRBD1 aligns across 9 bases. Germline V lookup: CDR1 MGHRA, CDR2 YSYEKL. Losses at the gene ends were 0 bases for V and 0 bases for J; bases not matched to a gene: 6. The length of the CDR3 is 18 residues. The CDR3 DNA is TGCGCCAGCAGCCAAGATGGTTCGGGACAGGGCTCCTACAATGAGCAGTTCTTC. As protein: CASSQDGSGQGSYNEQFF.

This chain joins TRBV9 and TRBJ2-6, with D possibly being TRBD1 or TRBD2 (5 bases each). V lost 4 bases, J lost 0 bases, and 8 bases lay in between. The CDR3 has 15 residues. The germline gives CDR1 SGDLS, CDR2 YYNGEE. CDR3 in amino acids: CASSWGSSGANVLTF. For the CDR3, the DNA is TGTGCCAGCAGCTGGGGGTCCTCTGGGGCCAACGTCCTGACTTTC.

Note on this clonotype: A read error is likely, as this CDR3 ends without the conserved phenylalanine or tryptophan. J is TRBJ1-1 and V is TRBV5-6, with D perhaps TRBD1 (5 bases). V was shortened by 6 bases and J by 4 bases, with 25 bases between the two germline ends. CDR1 is SGHDT, CDR2 YYEEEE, per germline. The length of the CDR3 is 17 residues. CDR3 amino acids: CASTAYGIGGRGTEAFL. CDR3 nucleotide sequence: TGTGCCAGCACAGCTTATGGTATCGGGGGTCGAGGCACTGAAGCTTTCCTT.

The V call is TRBV20-1, the J call TRBJ2-7; 12 bases agree with TRBD2. V lost 1 base, J lost 8 bases, and 6 bases stayed unmatched. Looked up from germline, CDR1 is DFQATT and CDR2 is SNEGSKA (reference sequence). This CDR3 contains 14 residues. For the CDR3, the DNA is TGCAGTGCTAGAGTGCTAGCGGGAGGGTTCAAGCAGTACTTC. This sequence encodes CSARVLAGGFKQYF.

To note about this clonotype: A read error may explain this, as a much larger clone is one base away. The V gene is TRBV3-1, the J gene TRBJ2-7; TRBD2 is a possible D gene (5 bases). CDR1 and CDR2 from the germline V gene are LGHDT and YNNKEL (reference sequence). The CDR3 runs to 13 residues. CDR3 DNA sequence: TGTGCCAGCAGCCACAGAGCGGCGTACGAGCAGCACTTC. Translating it yields CASSHRAAYEQHF.

The V call is TRBV29-1, the J call TRBJ1-2, with D unresolved. Trimming removed 6 bases at V and 0 bases at J, with 11 bases between. Germline values: CDR1 SQVTM, CDR2 ANQGSEA. The CDR3 totals 13 residues. This chain's CDR3 is CSVPESANYGYTF. The CDR3 DNA sequence: TGCAGCGTCCCCGAGTCGGCTAACTATGGCTACACCTTC.

This clonotype was seen repeatedly, ten times or more. This rearrangement joins TRBV5-4 to TRBJ2-5; TRBD2 is a possible D gene (6 bases). CDR1 is SGHNT and CDR2 is YYREEE in the germline V gene (reference sequence). V was trimmed by 4 bases and J by 4 bases, leaving 14 bases between them. The CDR3 runs to 14 residues. CDR3: CASSTGTRIETQYF. CDR3 in DNA: TGTGCCAGCAGCACCGGGACTCGTATAGAGACCCAGTACTTC.

In the case of this clonotype: Sequence at one end of the junction differs from germline and may be a read error. The V gene is TRBV7-2, the J gene TRBJ1-1; 7 bases are shared with TRBD1. CDR1 is SGHTA, CDR2 FQGNSA, per germline. The length of the CDR3 is 15 residues. CDR3 sequence reads: CASSLRTGLNTGAFF. CDR3 coding DNA: TGTGCCAGCAGCTTAAGGACAGGATTGAACACTGGAGCTTTCTTT. The whole variable domain, remainder taken from reference TRBV7-2 and TRBJ1-1, is GAGVSQSPSNKVTEKGKDVELRCDPISGHTALYWYRQSLGQGLEFLIYFQGNSAPDKSGLPSDRFSAERTGGSVSTLTIQRTQQEDSAVYLCASSLRTGLNTGAFFGQGTRLTVV.

This clonotype was recorded many times. This chain joins TRBV20-1 and TRBJ2-5, with D possibly matching TRBD2 (7 bases). This CDR3 spans 13 amino acids. The germline V gene has CDR1 DFQATT and CDR2 SNEGSKA (reference sequence). Trimming removed 5 bases at V and 5 bases at J, with 15 bases between. The CDR3 DNA reads TGCAGTGCTGCCCGGGGGGCGGCGGAGACCCAGTACTTC. Its translation: CSAARGAAETQYF.

The chain links TRBV28 to TRBJ2-4, with unresolved D. V lost 7 bases and J lost 9, with 13 bases in between. Germline CDR1 reads MDHEN; CDR2 reads SYDVKM. CDR3 length: 12 amino acids. CDR3 nucleotides: TGTGCCAGCAATGGCTTAGGAAGCATTCAGTACTTC. Translated, it gives CASNGLGSIQYF. The whole variable domain, remainder taken from reference TRBV28 and TRBJ2-4, is DVKVTQSSRYLVKRTGEKVFLECVQDMDHENMFWYRQDPGLGLRLIYFSYDVKMKEKGDIPEGYSVSREKKERFSLILESASTNQTSMYLCASNGLGSIQYFGAGTRLSVL.

The chain employs TRBV7-3 and TRBJ1-1; D is perhaps TRBD1 (5 bases). V lost 4 bases, J lost 4 bases, and 13 bases lay in between. The germline CDR1 and CDR2 sequences are SGHTA and FQGTGA. This CDR3 is 14 amino acids long. The CDR3 DNA follows: TGTGCCAGCAGCTCAAAGGGGATGAGCACTGAAGCTTTCTTT. It codes for CASSSKGMSTEAFF.

The chain has TRBV20-1 and TRBJ1-2; D uncertain. The V gene's germline CDR1 is DFQATT and CDR2 SNEGSKA (reference sequence). The V end lost 2 bases, the J end lost 8 bases, and 18 bases lay between the germline ends. The length of the CDR3 is 14 residues. CDR3 DNA: TGCAGTGCTAGACAGGACTCAGCTAACTCCGGCTACACCTTC. This sequence encodes CSARQDSANSGYTF.

At least ten counts were recorded for this clonotype. V gene TRBV7-2 combines with J gene TRBJ2-5; 7 bases fit TRBD2. Germline-derived CDR1 and CDR2 are SGHTA and FQGNSA. The J segment lost 2 bases and the V segment lost 9 bases, leaving 15 bases of the junction unmatched. The CDR3 sequence is 16 residues long. The CDR3 region has the DNA TGTGCCAGTACTAGGGGCGGGGGAGAGCTACAAGAGACCCAGTACTTC. Translation gives CASTRGGGELQETQYF.

The chain couples TRBV20-1 to TRBJ2-1; TRBD2 agrees at 14 bases. After removal of 0 bases from V and 7 bases from J, the junction contained 5 bases not matched to a gene. Germline V gene data show CDR1 as DFQATT and CDR2 as SNEGSKA (reference sequence). The CDR3 is 16 residues long. CDR3: CSAREGLAGAINEQFF. The CDR3 DNA reads TGCAGTGCTAGAGAGGGACTAGCGGGAGCAATTAATGAGCAGTTCTTC.

The chain recombines TRBV11-2 with TRBJ1-5; D possibly corresponds to TRBD1 (5 bases). Per germline, CDR1 SGHAT and CDR2 FQNNGV. Between the trimmed V and J ends, which lost 0 bases and 4 bases, there was a span of 16 bases. There are 17 residues in the CDR3. CDR3 sequence: CASSLDGGARSNQPQHF. CDR3 DNA: TGTGCCAGCAGCTTAGACGGGGGAGCCCGATCAAATCAGCCCCAGCATTTT.

The rearrangement uses TRBV20-1 and TRBJ2-1; 9 bases map to TRBD1. CDR1 is DFQATT and CDR2 is SNEGSKA in the germline V gene (reference sequence). Unmatched junction bases numbered 6, after V lost 5 bases and J lost 7 bases. CDR3 length equals 13 residues. CDR3 residues: CSAGNRGRNEQFF. The CDR3 nucleotides read TGCAGTGCTGGGAACAGGGGGCGTAATGAGCAGTTCTTC.

This clonotype showed up many times. The chain combines TRBV11-2 with TRBJ2-1; D gene ambiguous. With 5 bases removed from V and 8 bases from J, the gap between germline ends came to 13 bases. Per germline, CDR1 SGHAT and CDR2 FQNNGV. There are 13 residues in the CDR3. CDR3 amino acids: CASSAELSDEQFF. As DNA, the CDR3 is TGTGCCAGCAGCGCCGAGCTATCCGATGAGCAGTTCTTC.

This clonotype showed up many times. The chain carries TRBV9 and TRBJ2-1; TRBD2 matches 7 bases. V dropped 0 bases and J dropped 0; count of bases not matched to a gene: 6. From germline, CDR1 is SGDLS and CDR2 YYNGEE. This CDR3 has 17 amino acids. The CDR3 coding sequence is TGTGCCAGCAGCGTAGCTCCCCGCGGGAGCTCCTACAATGAGCAGTTCTTC. Its translation is CASSVAPRGSSYNEQFF.

Written as DNA, the CDR3 is TGTGCCTGGAGTGTATCCCCTGAAGCTTTCTTT. Protein product: CAWSVSPEAFF. The genes are TRBV30 and TRBJ1-1, with no clear D. The CDR3 contains 11 residues. In germline, CDR1 is GTSNPN, CDR2 SVGIG (reference sequence). V was trimmed by 0 bases and J by 6 bases, leaving 5 bases between them.

This clonotype was picked up many times. The chain recombines TRBV12-3 or TRBV12-4 with TRBJ1-5, with D maybe TRBD1 (5 bases). The CDR3 consists of 14 residues. V lost 8 bases and J lost 4, with 15 bases in between. The CDR3 sequence is CASSRDGINQPQHF. DNA of the CDR3: TGTGCCAGCTCCCGGGACGGAATTAATCAGCCCCAGCATTTT.

V is TRBV10-3 and J is TRBJ1-3; D remains unclear. Germline loops: CDR1 ENHRY, CDR2 SYGVKD. CDR3 length equals 15 residues. The V end lost 7 bases, the J end lost 0 bases, and 13 bases lay between the germline ends. The CDR3 spells CAIMPSHRSGNTIYF. Written as DNA, the CDR3 is TGTGCCATCATGCCGTCGCATCGCTCTGGAAACACCATATATTTT.